The TCR beta chain under discussion was sequenced for a study of cytomegalovirus exposure and HLA in healthy donors. Study at large: Out of 170 million or so T cells, an earlier analysis found around 110 million unique TCR beta sequences in total.

The PCR was carried out with 60 Vbeta primers and 13 Jbeta primers. TCRdb's copy holds only in-frame clones and misses some; the assay was immunoSEQ multiplex PCR. The sample lists about 130,000 clones, over 65% occurring once. Study-wide results and limits: By HLA locus, TCR association rates varied in a later analysis, with DRB1 showing the most and HLA-C the fewest. Reportedly, cytomegalovirus status was diagnosed with high sensitivity and specificity. Three CMV-associated chains were confirmed in vitro to be specific for CMV antigens.

Worth noting for this clone: Antigen unknown.

This CDR3 is 17 amino acids long. CDR1 and CDR2 (germline): SGHVS, FQNEAQ. V lost 5 bases and J lost 3; bases outside the gene matches: 10. The specimen was PBMCs. This clonotype was sampled from a man aged 18 to 30 in good health and CMV-seropositive. The V gene is TRBV7-8, the J gene TRBJ2-7; TRBD2 matches 13 bases. The CDR3 DNA reads TGTGCCAGCAGCGTAGGACTAGCGGGAGCGAGTATCTACGAGCAGTACTTC. Its translation is CASSVGLAGASIYEQYF. Looking up the rest from reference TRBV7-8 and TRBJ2-7 gives the full variable domain: GAGVSQSPRYKVAKRGQDVALRCDPISGHVSLFWYQQALGQGPEFLTYFQNEAQLDKSGLPSDRFFAERPEGSVSTLKIQRTQQEDSAVYLCASSVGLAGASIYEQYFGPGTRLTVT.